These 26 T cell receptor beta chains came from one sample sequenced in a study of T cell responses to AZD1222 COVID-19 vaccine. This table comes from immunoSEQ multiplex PCR, and its TCRdb copy is limited to in-frame clones, with some not included. The repertoire has some 120,000 clones, roughly 90% of them found once; the top ten carry about 1.1%. Specimen: peripheral blood, collected on day 0 of AZD1222 vaccination. These receptors all come from an adult in good health.

The V and J genes are TRBV2 and TRBJ1-1; 10 bases map to TRBD1. The J segment lost 1 base and the V segment lost 6 bases, leaving 2 bases of the junction unmatched. Germline CDR1 and CDR2: SNHLY and FYNNEI. The CDR3 is 14 residues long. CDR3 region: CASSRDRGNTEAFF. CDR3 nucleotide sequence: TGTGCCAGCAGCAGGGACAGGGGGAACACTGAAGCTTTCTTT. Using reference TRBV2 and TRBJ1-1 for the parts outside the CDR3, the full variable domain is EPEVTQTPSHQVTQMGQEVILRCVPISNHLYFYWYRQILGQKVEFLVSFYNNEISEKSEIFDDQFSVERPDGSNFTLKIRSTKLEDSAMYFCASSRDRGNTEAFFGQGTRLTVV.

The rearrangement joins TRBV2 to TRBJ1-5; D uncertain. Trimming stripped 4 bases from V and 1 base from J, with 8 bases between. CDR3 length: 14 residues. In germline, CDR1 is SNHLY, CDR2 FYNNEI. The CDR3 here is CASSVPPSNQPQHF. The CDR3 DNA sequence: TGTGCCAGCAGTGTTCCCCCCAGCAATCAGCCCCAGCATTTT.

CDR3 amino acids: CASSLSPGGEQFF. In DNA form, the CDR3 reads TGTGCCAGCAGTTTGTCTCCAGGCGGTGAGCAGTTCTTC. The rearrangement uses TRBV28 and TRBJ2-1; D unresolved. Germline V gene lookup returns CDR1 MDHEN and CDR2 SYDVKM. The CDR3 contains 13 residues. Trimming removed 3 bases at V and 9 bases at J, with 12 bases between.

This clone was seen only once. The genes are TRBV7-3 and TRBJ2-5, with TRBD2 matching over 7 bases. Looked up from germline, CDR1 is SGHTA and CDR2 is FQGTGA. Germline trimming cut 5 bases from V and 6 bases from J; bases unmatched to any gene: 12. The CDR3 length is 15 residues. CDR3 residues: CASSETPGGSKTQYF. The CDR3 DNA reads as TGTGCCAGCAGCGAGACTCCGGGCGGGAGCAAGACCCAGTACTTC.

The chain joins TRBV3-1 (or the pseudogene TRBV3-2) to TRBJ1-5; D possibly corresponds to TRBD1 (6 bases). Germline assignment: CDR1 LGHDT and CDR2 YNNKEL (reference sequence). The CDR3 spans 15 residues. Trimming cost V 3 bases and J 4 bases, with 13 bases left between them. CDR3 sequence: CASSQGNRVNQPQHF. The CDR3, as DNA: TGTGCCAGCAGCCAGGGGAACAGGGTGAATCAGCCCCAGCATTTT.

The chain is built from TRBV9 and TRBJ1-4, with 7 positions matching TRBD1. The V segment lost 4 bases and the J segment 5 bases; nucleotides outside the gene matches: 11. This CDR3 has 16 residues. CDR1 and CDR2 (germline): SGDLS, YYNGEE. CDR3: CASSLYSGQMNEKLFF. The DNA of the CDR3 is TGTGCCAGCAGCTTATATTCGGGACAGATGAATGAAAAACTGTTTTTT.

This clone was counted a single time. The chain combines TRBV6-5 with TRBJ2-2; D gene unclear. In germline, CDR1 is MNHEY, CDR2 SVGAGI. CDR3 size: 14 residues. Trimming took off 6 bases at V and 1 base at J, with 9 bases between the two ends. The CDR3 DNA follows: TGTGCCAGCAGGACCCACATGAACACCGGGGAGCTGTTTTTT. The encoded protein is CASRTHMNTGELFF.

The CDR3 nucleotides read TGTGCCAGCAACAAAATTTGGGACGGGACGAACACCGGGGAGCTGTTTTTT. Its protein is CASNKIWDGTNTGELFF. This chain uses TRBV5-4 with TRBJ2-2; D tentatively fits TRBD1 or TRBD2 (5 bases each). The germline gives CDR1 SGHNT, CDR2 YYREEE (reference sequence). The CDR3 runs 17 residues. Deletions cut 6 bases from V and 0 bases from J, with 18 bases between.

The genes are TRBV5-6 and TRBJ2-7, with a weak D call TRBD2 (5 bases). The CDR3 has 16 residues. Trimming removed 4 bases from V and 2 bases from J, with 19 bases in between. Germline assignment: CDR1 SGHDT and CDR2 YYEEEE. The DNA of the CDR3 is TGTGCCAGCAGCCCGAAGAGCCTAGCTATCCCCTACGAGCAGTACTTC. Amino acids: CASSPKSLAIPYEQYF. The whole variable domain, filled in from reference TRBV5-6 and TRBJ2-7, reads DAGVTQSPTHLIKTRGQQVTLRCSPKSGHDTVSWYQQALGQGPQFIFQYYEEEERQRGNFPDRFSGHQFPNYSSELNVNALLLGDSALYLCASSPKSLAIPYEQYFGPGTRLTVT.

The chain employs TRBV7-9 and TRBJ1-3; D perhaps matches TRBD1 (5 bases). Germline loops: CDR1 SEHNR, CDR2 FQNEAQ (reference sequence). Trimming pared 3 bases from V and 4 bases from J, leaving 7 bases between. CDR3 size: 13 residues. The CDR3 DNA reads TGTGCCAGCAGCTTCAGGGCCGGAAACACCATATATTTT. As protein: CASSFRAGNTIYF.

The chain has TRBV6-5 and TRBJ2-2; 11 bases are shared with TRBD1. Germline V CDR1 and CDR2: MNHEY, SVGAGI. J was trimmed by 5 bases and V by 7 bases; bases with no gene match: 6. CDR3 size: 15 residues. CDR3 protein: CASTPGTGGTGELFF. CDR3 coding DNA: TGTGCCAGCACTCCCGGGACAGGGGGAACCGGGGAGCTGTTTTTT.

The chain links TRBV6-6 to TRBJ2-7; no firm D call. Germline loops: CDR1 MNHNY, CDR2 SVGAGI (reference sequence). V was clipped by 6 bases and J by 2 bases, with 14 bases between them. There are 14 residues in the CDR3. CDR3: CASRETSAAYEQYF. The CDR3 DNA reads as TGTGCCAGCAGAGAGACTTCGGCGGCCTACGAGCAGTACTTC.

The CDR3 is CASSRRAAYNSPLHF. As DNA, the CDR3 is TGTGCCAGCAGTCGTAGAGCTGCCTATAATTCACCCCTCCACTTT. The chain has TRBV28 and TRBJ1-6, with no clear D. Trimming stripped 5 bases from V and 2 bases from J, with 10 bases between. The CDR3 has 15 amino acids. Germline V CDR1 and CDR2: MDHEN, SYDVKM.

This chain connects TRBV27 to TRBJ2-3, with D possibly called TRBD1 or TRBD2 (6 bases each). Germline values: CDR1 MNHEY, CDR2 SMNVEV (reference sequence). The CDR3 contains 16 residues. Trimming removed 5 bases from V and 1 base from J, with 16 bases in between. CDR3 sequence (DNA): TGTGCCAGCAGTCTGCTTGGGGGGCGAGGCACAGATACGCAGTATTTT. Its protein is CASSLLGGRGTDTQYF.

The CDR3 protein is CASRPERQVTYTEAFF. CDR3 in DNA: TGTGCCAGCCGACCCGAACGACAGGTCACTTACACTGAAGCTTTCTTT. The chain recombines TRBV4-2 with TRBJ1-1, with a possible D match to TRBD1 (6 bases). V lost 8 bases, J lost 3 bases, and 22 bases lay in between. This CDR3 comprises 16 residues. Germline CDR1 and CDR2: LGHNA and YNFKEQ.

The J gene is TRBJ1-3, the V gene TRBV7-9; 7 nucleotides line up with TRBD1. Trimming removed 5 bases from V and 4 bases from J; junction bases left unmatched: 11. The germline gives CDR1 SEHNR, CDR2 FQNEAQ (reference sequence). The CDR3 is made up of 16 amino acids. The chain's CDR3 is CASSLPPGTAGNTIYF. The CDR3 bases are TGTGCCAGCAGCCTACCCCCCGGGACAGCAGGAAACACCATATATTTT.

The chain is built from TRBV6-6 and TRBJ1-5; no clear D. The CDR3 totals 13 residues. Germline CDR1 and CDR2: MNHNY and SVGAGI (reference sequence). V was clipped by 7 bases and J by 10 bases, with 17 bases between them. CDR3 region: CASNNRNGGPQHF. The CDR3 DNA sequence: TGTGCCAGCAACAATAGAAACGGAGGACCCCAGCATTTT.

The chain joins TRBV21-1 to TRBJ2-7; TRBD1, the table's D call, was not compared with the DNA. TRBV21-1 is given as a pseudogene. The length of the CDR3 is 17 residues. The CDR3 sequence is CASVVRVGGRFKCEQYF. CDR3 nucleotides: TGTGCCAGCGTAGTTAGGGTAGGGGGCCGTTTTAAGTGCGAGCAGTACTTC.

This clone was recorded only once. In the same sample, other DNA sequences code for this CDR3. V usage is TRBV20-1 and J usage is TRBJ1-5; the D gene is possibly TRBD1 (6 bases). CDR1 DFQATT and CDR2 SNEGSKA come from the germline V gene (reference sequence). Between the trimmed V and J ends, which lost 3 bases and 4 bases, there was a span of 7 bases. The CDR3 runs to 12 residues. This CDR3 reads CSASTGNQPQHF. The CDR3 DNA follows: TGCAGTGCTAGTACAGGGAATCAGCCCCAGCATTTT.

The chain is built from TRBV16 and TRBJ2-1; a weak D match, TRBD2 (5 bases). Germline CDR1 and CDR2: KGHSY and FQNENV. The CDR3 has 13 amino acids. Trimming shortened V by 4 bases and J by 10 bases, and 14 bases separated the two germline ends. DNA of the CDR3: TGTGCCAGCAGCCCGTTTCGTCCGGGGGAGCAGTTCTTC. It encodes CASSPFRPGEQFF.

The chain uses TRBV24-1 and TRBJ1-2; tentative D call: TRBD1 (5 bases). Germline V gene data show CDR1 as KGHDR and CDR2 as SFDVKD. This CDR3 has 13 residues. V lost 7 bases to trimming and J lost 8 bases, with 16 bases between them. In DNA form, the CDR3 reads TGTGCCACCAGCCCCGGGAGGGGCGCGGGCTACACCTTC. Its protein is CATSPGRGAGYTF.

With regard to this clone: A much larger clone lies one base from this, so it may be a read error. The J gene is TRBJ2-7, the V gene TRBV9; possibly TRBD2 for D (6 bases). Germline CDR1 SGDLS, CDR2 YYNGEE. The CDR3 contains 17 residues. The CDR3 DNA reads TGTGCCAGCAGCGTAGTTGGTTCGGGACGGGGGTCCTACGGGCAGTACTTC. Translation: CASSVVGSGRGSYGQYF.

The gene calls are TRBV5-1 and TRBJ2-5; 7 bases agree with TRBD1. The CDR3 runs 16 residues. Trimming cost V 2 bases and J 2 bases; bases outside gene matches: 9. From germline, CDR1 is SGHRS and CDR2 YFSETQ. CDR3 nucleotide sequence: TGCGCCAGCAGCTTCTTTGGGGACAGAGAACAAGAGACCCAGTACTTC. It yields the protein CASSFFGDREQETQYF. Using reference TRBV5-1 and TRBJ2-5 for the parts outside the CDR3, the full variable domain is KAGVTQTPRYLIKTRGQQVTLSCSPISGHRSVSWYQQTPGQGLQFLFEYFSETQRNKGNFPGRFSGRQFSNSRSEMNVSTLELGDSALYLCASSFFGDREQETQYFGPGTRLLVL.

The chain carries TRBV28 and TRBJ1-2, with a weak D call TRBD1 (6 bases). The V gene's germline CDR1 is MDHEN and CDR2 SYDVKM. The V end lost 5 bases, the J end lost 5 bases, and 15 bases lay between the germline ends. CDR3 size: 14 residues. CDR3 protein: CASSEQGIVYGYTF. Written as DNA, the CDR3 is TGTGCCAGCAGTGAACAGGGCATAGTGTATGGCTACACCTTC.

The genes are TRBV6-5 and TRBJ2-7; 9 bases are a match to TRBD2. This CDR3 contains 12 residues. Per the germline V gene, CDR1 is MNHEY and CDR2 is SVGAGI. The trim removed 4 bases at V and 12 bases at J, leaving 7 bases unmatched. The CDR3 sequence: CASSSLSGSWYF. As DNA, the CDR3 is TGTGCCAGCAGTTCGCTTAGCGGGAGCTGGTACTTC.

This sequence joins TRBV11-2 and TRBJ2-2, with 11 bases matching TRBD2. CDR3 length: 18 amino acids. CDR1 and CDR2 (germline): SGHAT, FQNNGV. Losses at the gene ends were 4 bases for V and 6 bases for J; bases not matched to a gene: 13. DNA for the CDR3: TGTGCCAGCAGCTGGACACTAGCGGGAGAGGGAAGTTCCGGGGAGCTGTTTTTT. This translates into CASSWTLAGEGSSGELFF.